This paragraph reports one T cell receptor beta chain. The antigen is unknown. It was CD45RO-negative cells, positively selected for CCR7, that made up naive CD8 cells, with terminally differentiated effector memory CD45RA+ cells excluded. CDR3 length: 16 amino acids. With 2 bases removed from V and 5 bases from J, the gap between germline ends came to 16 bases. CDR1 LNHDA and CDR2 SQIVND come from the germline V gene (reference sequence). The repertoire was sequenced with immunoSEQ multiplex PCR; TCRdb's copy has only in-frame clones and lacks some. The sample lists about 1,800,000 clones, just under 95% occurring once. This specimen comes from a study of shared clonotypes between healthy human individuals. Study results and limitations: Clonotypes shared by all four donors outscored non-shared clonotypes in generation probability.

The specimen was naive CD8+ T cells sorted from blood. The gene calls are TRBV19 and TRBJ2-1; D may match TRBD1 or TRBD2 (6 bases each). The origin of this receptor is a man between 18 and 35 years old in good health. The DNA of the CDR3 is TGTGCCAGTAGTATAACGGGGGCCGGTATGAACAATGAGCAGTTCTTC. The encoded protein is CASSITGAGMNNEQFF.